The clone carrying this TCR beta chain was found many times. Its antigen is as yet unknown. Over 18 months, lack of ophthalmopathy progression marked Graves' hyperthyroidism as stable. The study based diagnoses on clinical symptoms, serum thyroxine and TRAb, thyroid ultrasound and orbital computed tomography. The data derive from a study of T cells in Graves' hyperthyroidism and ophthalmopathy. Across the study: Peripheral blood sampling occurred at initial diagnosis, before any treatment. Overall study findings and caveats: Ophthalmopathy could be told apart from stable hyperthyroidism with a 13 V-J model.

Amplification targeted TCR beta CDR3 regions from RNA transcripts. The HTBI primer set was used in a first-round RT-PCR of the TCR CDR3. TCRdb independently ran MiXCR on the multiplex PCR reads; one entry per CDR3 protein. The table lists under 800,000 distinct CDR3 sequences, about 14% of them singletons. The specimen was blood. The sequence was obtained from a woman between 18 and 29 years old with Graves' hyperthyroidism.

DNA for the CDR3: TGTGCCAGCAGTTACGGACTAGCGGGAGTTAGTCACTACGAGCAGTACTTC. This codes for CASSYGLAGVSHYEQYF. V gene TRBV6-6 combines with J gene TRBJ2-7, with 13 bases fitting TRBD2. The CDR3 has 17 amino acids. V trimming: 2 bases; J trimming: 3 bases; junction bases outside the gene matches: 7. Germline V lookup: CDR1 MNHNY, CDR2 SVGAGI (reference sequence).